This T cell receptor beta chain was obtained from a study of response to subunit inactivated influenza vaccine. Study-wide findings and caveats: Every seasonal influenza vaccination brings in few new T cells, the authors suggested.

For this clonotype: The antigen is not known.

TCRdb passed the RT-PCR reads through MiXCR, listing each CDR3 protein once. The table records about 160,000 distinct CDR3 sequences, 11% of them present only once. V gave up 4 bases and J gave up 2 bases; unmatched junction bases: 9. Germline CDR1 reads SGHAT; CDR2 reads FQDESV (reference sequence). There are 18 residues in the CDR3. The source material was non-naive T cells sorted from PBMCs, sampled about 6 weeks after vaccination. The gene calls are TRBV11-1 and TRBJ2-6, with TRBD1 identical over 9 bases. This receptor was taken from a man aged 50-59 years who received an inactivated influenza vaccine. The CDR3 nucleotides are TGTGCCAGCAGCTACGGGACAGGGTACGGCGCTGGGGCCAACGTCCTGACTTTC. Protein: CASSYGTGYGAGANVLTF.